Each of the 2 T cell receptor beta chains below was sequenced from the same sample in a study of cytomegalovirus exposure and HLA in healthy donors. Vbeta (60) and Jbeta (13) primers were used in the PCR. Sequencing was performed with immunoSEQ multiplex PCR; in TCRdb, only in-frame clones are kept and a portion is missing. The data contain about 200,000 clones, roughly 70% of them singletons. The sequencing input was PBMCs. These receptors all stem from a man between 40 and 49 years old in good health and CMV-seropositive.

This clone has just one count. The chain couples TRBV6-5 to TRBJ2-5; D possibly corresponds to TRBD1 (6 bases). The germline CDR1 and CDR2 sequences are MNHEY and SVGAGI. This CDR3 spans 12 amino acids. Trimming took 8 bases from V and 5 from J, leaving 12 bases between them. CDR3 loop: CASGRGEETQYF. The CDR3 nucleotides are TGTGCCAGCGGCAGGGGCGAGGAGACCCAGTACTTC.

The chain uses TRBV6-1 and TRBJ1-5; TRBD1 aligns across 10 bases. This CDR3 is 17 amino acids long. J was trimmed by 3 bases and V by 2 bases; bases with no gene match: 7. Germline loops: CDR1 MNHNS, CDR2 SASEGT. Written as DNA, the CDR3 is TGTGCCAGCAGTGAACCGGGACAGGGGATAAACAATCAGCCCCAGCATTTT. Protein product: CASSEPGQGINNQPQHF.